The next 5 T cell receptor beta chains were all read from a single sample in a study of blood T cell repertoires in COVID-19. Measured with immunoSEQ multiplex PCR; TCRdb has only the in-frame clones, and not every one. Of about 250,000 clones listed, 70% to 90% are singletons. Sequenced sample: PBMCs or T cells enriched from blood (not recorded which). These receptors originate from a woman between 50 and 59 years old who had been exposed to COVID-19.

This chain uses TRBV7-2 with TRBJ2-3; maybe TRBD2 (5 bases). CDR1 is SGHTA and CDR2 is FQGNSA in the germline V gene. V was pared by 3 bases and J by 9 bases, with 25 bases between. The length of the CDR3 is 17 residues. CDR3 DNA: TGTGCCAGCAGCTTTAACTCCGGGAACACACCCAGCGGCACGCAGTATTTT. Translation gives CASSFNSGNTPSGTQYF.

About this clone: Different DNA sequences within this sample yield the same CDR3. The chain joins TRBV3-1 (or the pseudogene TRBV3-2) to TRBJ1-2, with TRBD1 matching 8 bases. Germline-derived CDR1 and CDR2 are LGHDT and YNNKEL (reference sequence). Unmatched junction bases numbered 3, after V lost 2 bases and J lost 4 bases. The CDR3 spans 14 residues. CDR3 in DNA: TGTGCCAGCAGCCAAAGACAGGGGTTCTATGGCTACACCTTC. This codes for CASSQRQGFYGYTF.

V usage is TRBV5-1 and J usage is TRBJ2-7; the match to TRBD1 covers 9 bases. The CDR3 extends over 14 amino acids. J was trimmed by 10 bases and V by 0 bases; bases with no gene match: 8. Germline assignment: CDR1 SGHRS and CDR2 YFSETQ. In nucleotides, the CDR3 is TGCGCCAGCAGCTTGGAGGGACAGGGATTTGTACAGTACTTC. Encoded protein: CASSLEGQGFVQYF. The full variable domain, rest sourced from reference TRBV5-1 and TRBJ2-7, is KAGVTQTPRYLIKTRGQQVTLSCSPISGHRSVSWYQQTPGQGLQFLFEYFSETQRNKGNFPGRFSGRQFSNSRSEMNVSTLELGDSALYLCASSLEGQGFVQYFGPGTRLTVT.

The rearrangement joins TRBV3-1 (or the pseudogene TRBV3-2) to TRBJ2-3, with a possible D match to TRBD1 (6 bases). The CDR3 runs 13 residues. The ends were cut back, 9 bases at V and 5 bases at J, with 15 bases in the middle. Germline V gene data show CDR1 as LGHDT and CDR2 as YNNKEL (reference sequence). The CDR3 DNA is TGTGCCAGGCCGGCAAGGGGGATAGATACGCAGTATTTT. Protein product: CARPARGIDTQYF.

The V and J genes are TRBV9 and TRBJ2-7; the D gene is possibly TRBD1 (5 bases). This CDR3 has 15 amino acids. V was shortened by 0 bases and J by 0 bases, with 10 bases between the two germline ends. Germline CDR1 is SGDLS and CDR2 is YYNGEE. CDR3: CASSVGQDTSYEQYF. The CDR3 DNA reads as TGTGCCAGCAGCGTAGGTCAGGACACCTCCTACGAGCAGTACTTC.